A selection of T cell receptor beta chains follows, all from one sample in a study of T-cell reconstitution after alpha-beta-depleted transplantation in children. In TCRdb, the PCR reads were re-called with MiXCR into one record per CDR3 protein. In the table there are a few hundred thousand distinct CDR3 sequences, 10% to 15% of which are singletons. The sequences come from PBMCs, mostly from graft donor cells, collected 360 days after TCRalphabeta/CD19-depleted stem cell transplant. These receptors all stem from a male patient under 18 who had a stem cell transplant for acute myeloid leukemia, so the T cells may come from the graft donor. CDR3s include the opening cysteine and the closing phenylalanine or tryptophan. Fields, in order: V gene, clone size, CDR3 protein. Clone size is not always given. Where it is, it says once, few, many or a class for expanded clones.

TRBV29-1 | . | CSVGPGGTLGNQPQHF
TRBV29-1 | many | CSVQWGRASGTYEQYF
TRBV20-1 | few | CGQAHSGNTIYF
TRBV28 | few | CASKATRASGTTDTQYF
TRBV7-3 | few | CASSIDLWDNEQFF
TRBV7-2 | few | CASSPDGYTDTQYF
TRBV29-1 | few | CSVLTGLRTEAFF
TRBV4-3 | . | CASSRLAEGDYEQYF
TRBV12-3/TRBV12-4 | many | CASSLLGGLAGANVLTF
TRBV4-1 | . | CASSQVLFHYNEQFF
TRBV7-9 | . | CAVRAPPYEQYF
TRBV28 | many | CASSLLGLASPQYF
TRBV7-2 | few | CASSLLVVAGGSYNEQFF
TRBV2 | . | CASRGSGTSGRKLGGYNEQFF
TRBV14 | few | CASSAPPATQYF
TRBV18 | . | CASSPLPSGVNPLIEETQYF
TRBV4-3 | . | CASSPLEAGGPGDTQYF
TRBV4-2 | . | CASSHATGSEGSYEQYF
TRBV6-2/TRBV6-3 | few | CASSWSGQSYLVEQYF
TRBV6-2/TRBV6-3 | few | CASSLAGLLYNEQFF
TRBV28 | few | CASSSYLALGRGPYEQYF
TRBV12-3/TRBV12-4 | many | CASSLGATQETQYF
TRBV3-1 | . | CASSQGTGYGYTF
TRBV7-8 | . | CASSSSGLARTQYF
TRBV4-3 | many | CASSQEGDRYTDTQYF
TRBV29-1 | . | CSADRGQGAFF
TRBV11-1 | . | CASSLDPGGAETQYF
TRBV28 | . | CASSLWQGAQHEQYF
TRBV20-1 | . | CSAPLTSGNSGEQYF
TRBV25-1 | . | CASSEWTNYGYTF
TRBV2 | . | CASIDYPSEYF
TRBV7-6 | many | CASVRGTQYQETQYF
TRBV12-3/TRBV12-4 | many | CASRAPDRACEQFF
TRBV29-1 | . | CSERTSGVPEFF
TRBV2 | . | CASTLGGGTSGAQYF
TRBV4-3 | few | CASSSRGGMGTGELFF
TRBV7-9 | many | CASSSTGESIQYF
TRBV25-1 | . | CASSEPGRYYEQYF
TRBV7-9 | . | CASSWGQNTQYF
TRBV5-1 | . | CASSFPTSAENTGELFF
TRBV15 | . | CATSRDFGTSLNSNQPQHF
TRBV21-1 | few | CASSKGREIYEQYF
TRBV7-9 | few | CASRTGDTGELFF
TRBV20-1 | few | CSALSGADYEQYF
TRBV20-1 | many | CSATGTGATGDLFF
TRBV24-1 | few | CATSDGSGRRSGELFF
TRBV18 | few | CASSPRDEGSTEAFF
TRBV27 | few | CASSLRIMGSQAYEQYF
TRBV24-1 | many | CATSDLMPGQFF
TRBV5-1 | many | CASSLSQSYNEQFF
TRBV19 | few | CASSTKYSGSEQFF
TRBV7-3 | . | CASSATGVRNTEAFF
TRBV5-1 | . | CASSFVPLLRGSTDTQYF
TRBV6-2/TRBV6-3 | . | CALAASSYNEQFF
TRBV28 | . | CASSLLAGIYNEQFF